The 22 T cell receptor beta chains given below trace back to one sample, sequenced in a study of post-analysis software for immune sequencing data (dated by TCRdb to between 2015 and 2016). Study-wide conclusions, independent of this receptor: Patients showed significantly higher frequencies than controls for about 5 TRBV segments, among them TRBV5-6, TRBV5-1 and TRBV20-1.

To prepare the library, PCR was applied. The data were produced on an Illumina HiSeq 2500. To reduce PCR and sequencing biases, unique molecular identifiers were built into the TCR beta cDNA libraries. TCRdb's own reprocessing of the public reads used fastp at Q25 and MiXCR and kept productive beta chains. Rows are combined by CDR3 protein, so each entry shows the most common genes and DNA. The sample has 700,000 to 900,000 distinct CDR3 sequences on record, more than 45% of them singletons. Together, the top ten hold around 4.7% of the sample. These TCRs' antigens remain unknown. The sample taken for sequencing was blood. All receptors come from a girl under 18 with multiple sclerosis.

The chain has TRBV13 and TRBJ2-1; weak D call: TRBD2 (5 bases). This CDR3 comprises 15 residues. CDR1 and CDR2 from the germline V gene are PRHDT and FYEKMQ (reference sequence). V was pared by 2 bases and J by 3 bases, with 11 bases between. The CDR3 here is CASSLFTRIYNEQFF. The CDR3, as DNA: TGTGCCAGCAGCTTATTTACTAGAATCTACAATGAGCAGTTCTTC.

This clonotype appeared a few times. The V and J genes are TRBV20-1 and TRBJ2-7, with 7 bases lining up with TRBD2. CDR1 is DFQATT and CDR2 is SNEGSKA in the germline V gene (reference sequence). The CDR3 consists of 14 residues. J lost 2 bases, V lost 3 bases, and 7 bases had no gene match. CDR3 DNA: TGCAGTGCTAGGGGGGGGACTTCAACCTACGAGCAGTACTTC. This encodes CSARGGTSTYEQYF.

The rearrangement links TRBV7-2 to TRBJ1-1; D ambiguous. Per germline, CDR1 SGHTA and CDR2 FQGNSA. The CDR3 consists of 14 residues. Trimming removed 8 bases from V and 2 bases from J, with 15 bases in between. CDR3 nucleotide sequence: TGTGCCAGCGGATGGCGGCTGGGTAACACTGAAGCTTTCTTT. It codes for CASGWRLGNTEAFF.

This rearrangement joins TRBV20-1 to TRBJ2-1; 11 bases map to TRBD2. The V and J ends lost 7 bases and 4 bases, in that order; junction bases with no gene match: 9. The CDR3 consists of 15 residues. Germline loops: CDR1 DFQATT, CDR2 SNEGSKA (reference sequence). CDR3 bases: TGCAGTGTTAATCCGGGACTAGCGGCGTACAATGAGCAGTTCTTC. This sequence encodes CSVNPGLAAYNEQFF.

The rearrangement joins TRBV29-1 to TRBJ2-5; D might be TRBD1 (6 bases). The tail of the sequence fits TRBJ2-7 better, so the J call may be wrong. CDR1 SQVTM and CDR2 ANQGSEA come from the germline V gene. The CDR3 loop spans 12 amino acids. CDR3 sequence (DNA): TGCAGCGCCAGGACAGACTACTACGAGCAGTACTTC. Translating gives CSARTDYYEQYF.

The chain uses TRBV24-1 and TRBJ2-5; D unresolved. CDR1 is KGHDR and CDR2 is SFDVKD in the germline V gene. V was shortened by 1 base and J by 4 bases, with 12 bases between the two germline ends. CDR3 size: 15 residues. The DNA for the CDR3 is TGTGCCACCAGTGATTTACACAGAGGACGAGAGACCCAGTACTTC. This translates into CATSDLHRGRETQYF.

The chain combines TRBV5-1 with TRBJ1-4; no definite D call. Trimming took off 4 bases at V and 8 bases at J, with 15 bases between the two ends. This CDR3 is built from 14 residues. Per germline, CDR1 SGHRS and CDR2 YFSETQ. CDR3 DNA: TGCGCCAGCAGCCAATCGGCGGACGGAGAAAAACTGTTTTTT. As protein: CASSQSADGEKLFF.

The chain employs TRBV6-2 or TRBV6-3 and TRBJ2-4; D may be TRBD2 (5 bases). The J call could be wrong; TRBJ2-7 is a better fit for the DNA end. Germline V CDR1 and CDR2: MNHEY, SVGEGT. The CDR3 length is 15 residues. CDR3 coding DNA: TGTGCCAGCAGTCGGAGGACGCAAATCGTCGACGAGCAGTACTTC. Protein sequence: CASSRRTQIVDEQYF.

This clonotype has only a few counts. This chain uses TRBV5-6 with TRBJ1-1; D is uncertain. CDR1 and CDR2 from the germline V gene are SGHDT and YYEEEE. Trimming pared 6 bases from V and 0 bases from J, leaving 9 bases between. This CDR3 has 13 residues. In DNA form, the CDR3 reads TGTGCCAGCACCTGGGGAGTGAACACTGAAGCTTTCTTT. Its translation is CASTWGVNTEAFF.

The chain uses TRBV24-1 and TRBJ1-5, with D perhaps TRBD1 (5 bases). Germline CDR1 reads KGHDR; CDR2 reads SFDVKD. Trimming left V 4 bases short and J 1 base short, with 19 bases between. This CDR3 is 18 amino acids long. CDR3 nucleotide sequence: TGTGCCACCAGTGACGCCCGCGACGTGGGGGTAAGCAATCAGCCCCAGCATTTT. Protein: CATSDARDVGVSNQPQHF.

There are a few counts of this clonotype. This chain connects TRBV28 to TRBJ1-4, with 8 bases lining up with TRBD1. Unmatched junction bases numbered 5, after V lost 4 bases and J lost 4 bases. The germline CDR1 and CDR2 sequences are MDHEN and SYDVKM. The CDR3 runs to 15 residues. CDR3 sequence reads: CASSSRDRFNEKLFF. The DNA of the CDR3 is TGTGCCAGCAGTTCCAGGGACAGGTTTAATGAAAAACTGTTTTTT.

This clonotype was observed a handful of times. V usage is TRBV6-5 and J usage is TRBJ2-1; 13 bases are shared with TRBD2. Germline-derived CDR1 and CDR2 are MNHEY and SVGAGI. Trimming removed 2 bases from V and 0 bases from J; junction bases left unmatched: 10. The CDR3 spans 20 residues. CDR3 in amino acids: CASSYNGLAGARSSYNEQFF. DNA of the CDR3: TGTGCCAGCAGTTACAACGGACTAGCGGGAGCTCGGAGCTCCTACAATGAGCAGTTCTTC.

This clonotype was recorded at least ten times. V and J are TRBV20-1 and TRBJ2-3, with 14 bases lining up with TRBD2. There are 19 residues in the CDR3. CDR1 and CDR2 (germline): DFQATT, SNEGSKA (reference sequence). V lost 6 bases to trimming and J lost 3 bases; unmatched junction nucleotides: 17. CDR3 in DNA: TGCAGTGCATCACCGCCACCGAGACTAGCGGGAGGGCCGACAGATACGCAGTATTTT. Its protein is CSASPPPRLAGGPTDTQYF.

The chain uses TRBV10-3 and TRBJ2-4, with 7 bases aligning to TRBD1. The end of the DNA fits TRBJ2-7 better, so the J call may be wrong. The CDR3 runs to 16 residues. Germline values: CDR1 ENHRY, CDR2 SYGVKD. CDR3 coding DNA: TGTGCCATCAGTCGCAACAGGGGCGAATTGAGCCTCGAGCAGTACTTC. Translating gives CAISRNRGELSLEQYF.

The chain combines TRBV12-3 or TRBV12-4 with TRBJ1-1; D gene ambiguous. CDR3 length: 17 amino acids. V lost 3 bases to trimming and J lost 4 bases, with 21 bases between them. The CDR3 spells CASSFLAVPSVGTEAFF. The CDR3 nucleotides are TGTGCCAGCAGTTTCTTGGCAGTTCCCTCTGTGGGCACTGAAGCTTTCTTT.

The count of this clonotype is one. This rearrangement joins TRBV6-1 to TRBJ1-2; D ambiguous. Deletions cut 8 bases from V and 4 bases from J, with 20 bases between. This CDR3 has 15 amino acids. Germline CDR1 and CDR2: MNHNS and SASEGT. The chain's CDR3 is CASVTGPYDIYGYTF. The DNA for the CDR3 is TGTGCCAGCGTGACCGGCCCGTACGACATCTATGGCTACACCTTC.

The rearrangement joins TRBV10-3 to TRBJ2-5, with D tentatively TRBD1 (6 bases). Looked up from germline, CDR1 is ENHRY and CDR2 is SYGVKD. The CDR3 sequence is 18 residues long. Between the trimmed V and J ends, which lost 4 bases and 6 bases, there was a span of 27 bases. Written as DNA, the CDR3 is TGTGCCATCAGTGGCAGGTCTGGCCGAGAACAGGGAACGCAGACCCAGTACTTC. Translated, it gives CAISGRSGREQGTQTQYF.

This clonotype came up a few times. The chain recombines TRBV29-1 with TRBJ1-4; D uncertain. Germline V gene data show CDR1 as SQVTM and CDR2 as ANQGSEA. The V end was cut by 6 bases, the J end by 6 bases, with 11 bases between. The CDR3 is 12 residues long. The CDR3: CSVLNWDEKLFF. In nucleotides, the CDR3 is TGCAGCGTCCTAAACTGGGATGAAAAACTGTTTTTT.

This clonotype turned up a few times. The gene calls are TRBV12-3 or TRBV12-4 and TRBJ1-5; 9 bases are shared with TRBD1. The V segment lost 2 bases and the J segment 7 bases; nucleotides outside the gene matches: 12. This CDR3 has 17 residues. CDR3 region: CASSLSGPGQGGQPQHF. CDR3 DNA: TGTGCCAGCAGTTTATCGGGTCCGGGACAGGGCGGGCAGCCCCAGCATTTT.

The genes are TRBV24-1 and TRBJ2-7, with D hard to call. CDR3 length: 16 residues. Trimming left V 1 base short and J 0 bases short, with 12 bases between. CDR1 and CDR2 from the germline V gene are KGHDR and SFDVKD. DNA for the CDR3: TGTGCCACCAGTGATTTTTGGGGTCCCCTCTCCTACGAGCAGTACTTC. Protein: CATSDFWGPLSYEQYF.

There are a few counts of this clonotype. The rearrangement joins TRBV2 to TRBJ1-1; TRBD1 is a possible D gene (5 bases). Per the germline V gene, CDR1 is SNHLY and CDR2 is FYNNEI. The CDR3 sequence is 15 residues long. Trimming took off 2 bases at V and 4 bases at J, with 14 bases between the two ends. CDR3 sequence: CASSERQIKGTEAFF. Here the CDR3 DNA reads TGTGCCAGCAGTGAACGACAGATAAAAGGCACTGAAGCTTTCTTT. Based on the CDR3 plus reference TRBV2 and TRBJ1-1, the full variable domain is EPEVTQTPSHQVTQMGQEVILRCVPISNHLYFYWYRQILGQKVEFLVSFYNNEISEKSEIFDDQFSVERPDGSNFTLKIRSTKLEDSAMYFCASSERQIKGTEAFFGQGTRLTVV.

This clonotype has ten or more counts. V and J are TRBV7-2 and TRBJ2-1; perhaps D is TRBD1 or TRBD2 (5 bases each). Trimming pared 7 bases from V and 8 bases from J, leaving 24 bases between. The CDR3 sequence is 16 residues long. Germline CDR1 reads SGHTA; CDR2 reads FQGNSA. CDR3 region: CASTFPRDHSSDEQFF. The CDR3 DNA reads as TGTGCCAGCACCTTCCCGAGGGACCACTCAAGCGATGAGCAGTTCTTC.